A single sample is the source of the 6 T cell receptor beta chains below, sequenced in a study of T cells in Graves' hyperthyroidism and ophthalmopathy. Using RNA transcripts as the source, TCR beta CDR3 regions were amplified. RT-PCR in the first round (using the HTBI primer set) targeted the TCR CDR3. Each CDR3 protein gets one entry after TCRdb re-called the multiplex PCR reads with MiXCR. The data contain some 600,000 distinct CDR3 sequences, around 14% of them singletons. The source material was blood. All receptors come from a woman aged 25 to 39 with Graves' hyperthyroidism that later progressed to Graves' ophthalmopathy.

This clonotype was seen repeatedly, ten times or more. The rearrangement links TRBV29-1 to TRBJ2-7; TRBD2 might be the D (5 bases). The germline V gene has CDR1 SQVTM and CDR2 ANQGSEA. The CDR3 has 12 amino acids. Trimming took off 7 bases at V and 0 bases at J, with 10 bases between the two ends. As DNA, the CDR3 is TGCAGCGCAGAGGGCGCCTCCTACGAGCAGTACTTC. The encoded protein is CSAEGASYEQYF.

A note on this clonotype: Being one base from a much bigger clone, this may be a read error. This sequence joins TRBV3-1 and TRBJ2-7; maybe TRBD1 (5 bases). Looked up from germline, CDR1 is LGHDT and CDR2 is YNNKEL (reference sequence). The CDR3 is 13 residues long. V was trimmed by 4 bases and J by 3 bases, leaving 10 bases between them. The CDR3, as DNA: TGTGCCAGCAGCCCCGAGACAGACTACGAGCAGTACTTC. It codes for CASSPETDYEQYF.

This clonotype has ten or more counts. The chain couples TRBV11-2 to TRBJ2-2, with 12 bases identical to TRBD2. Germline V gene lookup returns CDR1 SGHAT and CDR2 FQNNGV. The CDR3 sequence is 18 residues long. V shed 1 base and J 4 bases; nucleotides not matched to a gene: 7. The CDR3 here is CASSLGQVLAGGTGELFF. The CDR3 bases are TGTGCCAGCAGCTTAGGACAAGTACTAGCGGGAGGCACCGGGGAGCTGTTTTTT.

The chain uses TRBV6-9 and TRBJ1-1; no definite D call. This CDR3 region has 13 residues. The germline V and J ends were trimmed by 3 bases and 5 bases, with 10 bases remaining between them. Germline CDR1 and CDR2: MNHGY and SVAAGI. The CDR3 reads CASSYDRTTEAFF. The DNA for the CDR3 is TGTGCCAGCAGTTACGACCGGACGACTGAAGCTTTCTTT.

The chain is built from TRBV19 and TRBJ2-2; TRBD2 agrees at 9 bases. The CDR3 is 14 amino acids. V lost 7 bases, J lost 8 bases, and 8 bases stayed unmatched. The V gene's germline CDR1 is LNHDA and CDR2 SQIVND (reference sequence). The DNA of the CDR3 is TGTGCCAGTAATAGCGGGAGAGTTGCTGGGGAGCTGTTTTTT. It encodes CASNSGRVAGELFF. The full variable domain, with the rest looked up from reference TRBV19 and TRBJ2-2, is DGGITQSPKYLFRKEGQNVTLSCEQNLNHDAMYWYRQDPGQGLRLIYYSQIVNDFQKGDIAEGYSVSREKKESFPLTVTSAQKNPTAFYLCASNSGRVAGELFFGEGSRLTVL.

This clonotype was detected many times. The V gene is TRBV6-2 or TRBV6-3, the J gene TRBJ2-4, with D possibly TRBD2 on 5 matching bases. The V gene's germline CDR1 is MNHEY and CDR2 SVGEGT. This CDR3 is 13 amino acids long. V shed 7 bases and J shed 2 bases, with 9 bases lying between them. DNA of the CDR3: TGTGCCAGCAACGGGGAGTCCAAAAACATTCAGTACTTC. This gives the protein CASNGESKNIQYF.